This T cell receptor (beta chain) was observed in a study of cytomegalovirus exposure and HLA in healthy donors. Trimming stripped 6 bases from V and 7 bases from J, with 15 bases between. CDR1 and CDR2 (germline): SNHLY, FYNNEI. This CDR3 region has 14 residues. Profiling relied on immunoSEQ multiplex PCR, and the TCRdb table lists in-frame clones only, not all of them. The table has roughly 250,000 clones, approximately 84% seen once. This chain links TRBV2 with TRBJ2-2; TRBD1 might be the D (5 bases). The sample was PBMCs. This clonotype originated in a woman in her thirties in good health and CMV-seropositive. The CDR3 region has the DNA TGTGCCAGCAGCTCGACAGTACGGAGCGGGGAGCTGTTTTTT. It translates to CASSSTVRSGELFF. The variable domain in full, with the rest retrieved from reference TRBV2 and TRBJ2-2, is EPEVTQTPSHQVTQMGQEVILRCVPISNHLYFYWYRQILGQKVEFLVSFYNNEISEKSEIFDDQFSVERPDGSNFTLKIRSTKLEDSAMYFCASSSTVRSGELFFGEGSRLTVL.